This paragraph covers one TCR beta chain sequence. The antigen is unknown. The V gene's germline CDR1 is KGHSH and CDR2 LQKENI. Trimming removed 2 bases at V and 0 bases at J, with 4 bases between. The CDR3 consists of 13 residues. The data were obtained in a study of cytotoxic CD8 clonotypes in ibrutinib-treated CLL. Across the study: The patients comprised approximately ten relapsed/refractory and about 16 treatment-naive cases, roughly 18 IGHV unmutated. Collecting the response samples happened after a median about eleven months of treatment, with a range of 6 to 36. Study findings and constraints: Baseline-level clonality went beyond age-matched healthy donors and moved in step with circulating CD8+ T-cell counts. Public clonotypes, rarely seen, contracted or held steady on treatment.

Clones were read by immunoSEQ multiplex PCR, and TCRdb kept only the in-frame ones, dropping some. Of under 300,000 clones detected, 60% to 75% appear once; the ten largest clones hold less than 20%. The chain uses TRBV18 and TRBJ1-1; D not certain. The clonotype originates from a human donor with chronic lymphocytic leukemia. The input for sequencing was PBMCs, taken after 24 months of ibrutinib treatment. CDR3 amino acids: CASSPGVNTEAFF. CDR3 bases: TGTGCCAGCTCACCAGGGGTGAACACTGAAGCTTTCTTT.